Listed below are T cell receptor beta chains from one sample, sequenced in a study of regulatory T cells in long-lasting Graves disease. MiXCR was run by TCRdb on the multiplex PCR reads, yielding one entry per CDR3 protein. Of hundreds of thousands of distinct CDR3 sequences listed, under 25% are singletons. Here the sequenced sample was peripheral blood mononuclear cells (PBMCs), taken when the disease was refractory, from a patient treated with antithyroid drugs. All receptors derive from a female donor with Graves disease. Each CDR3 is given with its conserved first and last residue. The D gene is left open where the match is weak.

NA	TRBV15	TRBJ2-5	CATSRDQWVLQETQYF
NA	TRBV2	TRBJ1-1	CAWTDPNTEAFF
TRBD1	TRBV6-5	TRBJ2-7	CASSSRQGMDEQCF
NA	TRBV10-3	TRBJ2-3	CAISQLRTDTQYF
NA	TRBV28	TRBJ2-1	CASTLGGNEQFF
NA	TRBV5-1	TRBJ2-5	CASSLRGLPQETQYF
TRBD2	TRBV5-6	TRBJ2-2	CASSMGLAGYTGELFF
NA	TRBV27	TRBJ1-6	CASSLSWTSYNSPLHF
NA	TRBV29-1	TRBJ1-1	CSVGGINTEAFF
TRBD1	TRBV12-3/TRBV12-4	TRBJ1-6	CASSSRGQGNSPLHF
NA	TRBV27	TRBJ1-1	CASSPRVYNTEAFF
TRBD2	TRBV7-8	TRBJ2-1	CASSLGGGDNEQFF
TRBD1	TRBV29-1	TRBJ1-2	CSVLGQGNIGGYGYTF
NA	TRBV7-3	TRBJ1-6	CASSLRPGDPLHF
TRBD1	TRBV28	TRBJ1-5	CASSPTQGGNQPQHF
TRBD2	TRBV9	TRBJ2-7	CASSAEGLAGGPSSYEQYF
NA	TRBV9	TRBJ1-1	CASSVASVNTEAFF
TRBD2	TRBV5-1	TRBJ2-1	CASRLTSGGPHNEQFF
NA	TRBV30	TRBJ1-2	CAWAMVGNGYTF
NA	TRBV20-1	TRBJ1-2	CSALERRGYGYTF
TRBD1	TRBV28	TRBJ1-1	CASSPGQGLTEAFF
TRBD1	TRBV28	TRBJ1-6	CASSPGTGDNSPLHF
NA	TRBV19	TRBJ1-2	CASSRAPPYGYTF
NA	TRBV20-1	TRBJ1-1	CSARDSIGRTLNTEAFF
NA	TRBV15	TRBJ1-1	CATSRERTVNTEAFF
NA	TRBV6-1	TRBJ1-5	CASHRGDRNQPQHF
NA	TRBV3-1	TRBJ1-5	CASSQFQGGQPQHF
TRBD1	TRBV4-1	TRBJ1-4	CASSQEGGTGIATNEKLFF
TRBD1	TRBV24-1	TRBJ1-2	CATSDLGTENVDGYTF
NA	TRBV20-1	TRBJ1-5	CSARAQWGASNQPQHF
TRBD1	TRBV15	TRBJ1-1	CATSRETALDRGFTEAFF
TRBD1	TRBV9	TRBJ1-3	CASSVGNRGTGNTIYF
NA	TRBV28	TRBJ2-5	CASSATYRHQETQYF
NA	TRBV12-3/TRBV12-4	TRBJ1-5	CASSTSRGVNQPQHF
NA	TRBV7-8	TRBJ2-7	CASSSQTGSSSYEQYF
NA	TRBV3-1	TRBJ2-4	CASSLDGPLAKNIQYF
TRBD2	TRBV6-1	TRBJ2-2	CASRSGLAGTGELFF
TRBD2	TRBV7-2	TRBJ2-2	CASSWTSGATGELFF
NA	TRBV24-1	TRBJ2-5	CATGGWETQYF
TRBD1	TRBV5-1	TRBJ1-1	CASSQGTALEAFF
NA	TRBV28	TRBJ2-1	CASSLASLNEQFF
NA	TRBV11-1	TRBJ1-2	CASSLNPGHGYTF
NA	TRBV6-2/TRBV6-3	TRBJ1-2	CASLKPGDQGYYGYTF
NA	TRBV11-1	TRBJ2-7	CASSRRTAYEQYF
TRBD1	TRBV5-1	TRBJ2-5	CASSLGQGARETQYF
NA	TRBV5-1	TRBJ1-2	CASSPGVDYGYTF
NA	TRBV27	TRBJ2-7	CASSRQGGSYEQYF
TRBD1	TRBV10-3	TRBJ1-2	CAIRTGARDGYTF